The following is a T cell receptor beta chain sequence with its context. Assay: immunoSEQ multiplex PCR; the TCRdb copy retains only in-frame clones and omits some. The data show 150,000 to 200,000 clones, 90% to 95% seen once. These data originate in a study of T cell responses to AZD1222 COVID-19 vaccine. V was cut by 4 bases and J by 4 bases, with 19 bases left in between. This CDR3 has 16 amino acids. Germline assignment: CDR1 LGHNA and CDR2 YSLEER. The rearrangement uses TRBV4-3 and TRBJ1-2; TRBD1 might be the D (5 bases). The receptor was isolated from an adult who received the AZD1222 COVID-19 vaccine. Material: peripheral blood, obtained 28 days after the second AZD1222 dose. The CDR3 protein is CASSPALGDAGYGYTF. DNA of the CDR3: TGCGCCAGCAGCCCGGCACTGGGGGATGCTGGCTATGGCTACACCTTC.